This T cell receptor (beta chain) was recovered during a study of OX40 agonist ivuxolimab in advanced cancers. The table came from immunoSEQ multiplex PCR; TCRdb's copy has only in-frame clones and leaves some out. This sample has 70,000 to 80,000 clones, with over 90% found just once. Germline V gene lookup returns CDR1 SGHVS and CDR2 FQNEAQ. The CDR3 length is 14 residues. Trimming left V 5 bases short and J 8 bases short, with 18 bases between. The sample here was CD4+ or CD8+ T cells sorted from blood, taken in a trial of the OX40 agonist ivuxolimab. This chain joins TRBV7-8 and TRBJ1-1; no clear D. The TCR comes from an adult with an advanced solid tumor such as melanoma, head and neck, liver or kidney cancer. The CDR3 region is CASSLGPTLREAFF. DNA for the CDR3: TGTGCCAGCAGCCTGGGCCCTACGCTCCGGGAAGCTTTCTTT.